This T cell receptor (beta chain) was sequenced during a study of Ad26.COV2.S vaccination and SARS-CoV-2 variants. Treatment specified: 15 to 20 received Ad26.COV2.S at low or high dose, single or two shots; roughly 5 received placebo; per-sample allocation not given. On day 63 after the first injection, vaccine and placebo recipients gave samples. Sequenced by immunoSEQ multiplex PCR; TCRdb stores in-frame clones only, minus some. The table shows around 400,000 clones, with approximately 90% occurring only once. After removal of 2 bases from V and 7 bases from J, the junction contained 4 bases not matched to a gene. Germline CDR1 KGHSH, CDR2 LQKENI. There are 15 residues in the CDR3.

V gene TRBV18 combines with J gene TRBJ2-1, with TRBD1 matching over 11 bases. Sequencing used peripheral blood, obtained in a trial of Ad26.COV2.S vaccine versus placebo. The clonotype was recovered from a person between 18 and 60 years old who received the Ad26.COV2.S COVID-19 vaccine or a placebo. CDR3 coding DNA: TGTGCCAGCTCACCAGGGACAGGGGGGCGAAATGAGCAGTTCTTC. This translates into CASSPGTGGRNEQFF.